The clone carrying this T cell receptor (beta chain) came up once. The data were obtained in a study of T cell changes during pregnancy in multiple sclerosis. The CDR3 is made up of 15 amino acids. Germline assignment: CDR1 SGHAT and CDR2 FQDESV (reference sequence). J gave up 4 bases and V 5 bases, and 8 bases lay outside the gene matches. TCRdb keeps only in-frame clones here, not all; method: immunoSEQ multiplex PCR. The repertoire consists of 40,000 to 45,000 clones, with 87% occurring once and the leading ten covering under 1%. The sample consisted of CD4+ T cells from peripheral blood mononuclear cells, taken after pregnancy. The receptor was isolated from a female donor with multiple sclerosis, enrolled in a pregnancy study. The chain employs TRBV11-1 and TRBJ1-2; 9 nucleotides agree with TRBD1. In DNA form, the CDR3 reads TGTGCCAGCAGCCCAACTCAACAGGGGGCCTATGGCTACACCTTC. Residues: CASSPTQQGAYGYTF. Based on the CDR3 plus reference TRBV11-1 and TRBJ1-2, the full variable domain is EAEVAQSPRYKITEKSQAVAFWCDPISGHATLYWYRQILGQGPELLVQFQDESVVDDSQLPKDRFSAERLKGVDSTLKIQPAELGDSAMYLCASSPTQQGAYGYTFGSGTRLTVV.